The 23 T cell receptor beta chains below come from one sample, sequenced in a study of OX40 agonist ivuxolimab in advanced cancers. Measured with immunoSEQ multiplex PCR; TCRdb has only the in-frame clones, and not every one. The sample contains more than 50,000 clones, 87% of which appear only once. Sequences were derived from CD4+ or CD8+ T cells sorted from blood, sampled in a trial of the OX40 agonist ivuxolimab. The receptors were sampled from an adult with an advanced solid tumor such as melanoma, head and neck, liver or kidney cancer.

The chain carries TRBV7-6 and TRBJ2-3, with D uncertain. Germline V gene sequence: CDR1 SGHVS, CDR2 FNYEAQ. V was cut by 3 bases and J by 6 bases, with 13 bases left in between. CDR3 size: 14 residues. The CDR3: CASSFRTVGDTQYF. DNA for the CDR3: TGTGCCAGCAGCTTCCGTACAGTGGGGGATACGCAGTATTTT.

The rearrangement links TRBV30 to TRBJ2-7; D unclear. This CDR3 has 12 amino acids. V gave up 3 bases and J gave up 1 base, with 7 bases separating them. The germline V gene has CDR1 GTSNPN and CDR2 SVGIG (reference sequence). The CDR3 nucleotides read TGTGCCTGGAGAAGTAGGTCCTACGAGCAGTACTTC. Its translation is CAWRSRSYEQYF.

V is TRBV27 and J is TRBJ2-7; TRBD1 aligns across 12 bases. This CDR3 comprises 16 residues. J was trimmed by 7 bases and V by 4 bases; bases with no gene match: 11. CDR1 MNHEY and CDR2 SMNVEV come from the germline V gene (reference sequence). Written as DNA, the CDR3 is TGTGCCAGCAGTTACTACCGGGACAGGGGGCTGAAAGAGCAGTACTTC. Encoded protein: CASSYYRDRGLKEQYF.

The chain has TRBV6-5 and TRBJ1-1; D is undetermined. The CDR3 consists of 14 residues. The germline V gene encodes CDR1 MNHEY and CDR2 SVGAGI. V lost 6 bases to trimming and J lost 5 bases, with 16 bases between them. In nucleotides, the CDR3 is TGTGCCAGCAGCCCGGTGCCGGGAGGTACTGAAGCTTTCTTT. The encoded protein is CASSPVPGGTEAFF.

The chain links TRBV10-3 to TRBJ2-5; 7 bases are a match to TRBD2. V shed 7 bases, J shed 5 bases, and the junction held 19 bases outside the gene matches. Per germline, CDR1 ENHRY and CDR2 SYGVKD. This CDR3 has 17 amino acids. The CDR3 here is CAITAGLVTGGGETQYF. The CDR3, as DNA: TGTGCCATCACCGCCGGACTAGTTACCGGCGGAGGGGAGACCCAGTACTTC.

The rearrangement links TRBV2 to TRBJ1-2, with D unresolved. The CDR3 runs 12 residues. In germline, CDR1 is SNHLY, CDR2 FYNNEI. V was trimmed by 3 bases and J by 0 bases, leaving 2 bases between them. CDR3 bases: TGTGCCAGCAGTGAGGCTAACTATGGCTACACCTTC. Protein sequence: CASSEANYGYTF.

This sequence joins TRBV4-1 and TRBJ2-3, with TRBD2 identical over 12 bases. Germline lookup yields CDR1 MGHRA and CDR2 YSYEKL. J lost 5 bases, V lost 5 bases, and 14 bases had no gene match. The CDR3 sequence is 18 residues long. CDR3 loop: CASSGDPGLAGPIDTQYF. CDR3 sequence (DNA): TGCGCCAGCAGCGGGGATCCGGGACTAGCGGGTCCCATAGATACGCAGTATTTT.

This chain links TRBV4-2 with TRBJ2-7; D possibly matches TRBD1 or TRBD2 (6 bases each). V was cut by 2 bases and J by 7 bases, with 18 bases left in between. CDR1 is LGHNA and CDR2 is YNFKEQ in the germline V gene. The CDR3 consists of 15 residues. The CDR3 DNA follows: TGTGCCAGCAGCCAAAGACGGGGGCGCCCAGAGGAGCAGTACTTC. Its protein product is CASSQRRGRPEEQYF.

V usage is TRBV6-4 and J usage is TRBJ2-3; 12 bases agree with TRBD2. CDR3 size: 16 residues. Trimming removed 5 bases from V and 0 bases from J; junction bases left unmatched: 3. CDR1 and CDR2 from the germline V gene are MRHNA and SNTAGT. The CDR3 coding sequence is TGTGCCAGCAGTAGGACTAGCGGGATAAGCACAGATACGCAGTATTTT. Translated, it gives CASSRTSGISTDTQYF.

This chain links TRBV18 with TRBJ2-1; D is ambiguous. V lost 4 bases and J lost 9, with 13 bases in between. Germline CDR1 and CDR2: KGHSH and LQKENI. The CDR3 has 13 residues. For the CDR3, the DNA is TGTGCCAGCTCACTCTCAGGTAGCAGTGAGCAGTTCTTC. This encodes CASSLSGSSEQFF.

The chain links TRBV15 to TRBJ1-6; the D gene is possibly TRBD1 (6 bases). The ends were cut back, 6 bases at V and 7 bases at J, with 16 bases in the middle. The CDR3 consists of 15 residues. CDR1 is LNHNV and CDR2 is YYDKDF in the germline V gene (reference sequence). CDR3 region: CATRRGGLENSPLHF. CDR3 DNA: TGTGCCACCAGAAGGGGGGGCCTCGAAAATTCACCCCTCCACTTT. Full variable domain (missing parts from reference TRBV15 and TRBJ1-6): DAMVIQNPRYQVTQFGKPVTLSCSQTLNHNVMYWYQQKSSQAPKLLFHYYDKDFNNEADTPDNFQSRRPNTSFCFLDIRSPGLGDTAMYLCATRRGGLENSPLHFGNGTRLTVT.

J is TRBJ2-7 and V is TRBV7-9; either TRBD1 or TRBD2 may supply D (6 bases each). V dropped 5 bases and J dropped 6 bases, with 20 bases sitting between them. Germline CDR1 and CDR2: SEHNR and FQNEAQ (reference sequence). The CDR3 covers 15 residues. The CDR3 DNA sequence: TGTGCCAGCAGCGTCGCCGGGGGCCGCCGGGGCGAGCAGTACTTC. Protein product: CASSVAGGRRGEQYF.

The rearrangement links TRBV30 to TRBJ1-2; D call uncertain. The germline CDR1 and CDR2 sequences are GTSNPN and SVGIG (reference sequence). CDR3 length equals 15 residues. With 2 bases removed from V and 0 bases from J, the gap between germline ends came to 13 bases. The CDR3 is CAWSSLGEANYGYTF. In DNA, the CDR3 is TGTGCCTGGAGTTCGCTGGGCGAAGCTAACTATGGCTACACCTTC.

The chain combines TRBV4-1 with TRBJ2-2, with D possibly called TRBD1 or TRBD2 (5 bases each). The V gene lost 4 bases and the J gene lost 6 bases, with 21 bases spanning the gap. The CDR3 has 17 residues. Looked up from germline, CDR1 is MGHRA and CDR2 is YSYEKL. The CDR3 region is CASSRQTGHQGPGELFF. Written as DNA, the CDR3 is TGCGCCAGCAGCCGGCAAACAGGTCATCAGGGACCCGGGGAGCTGTTTTTT.

The V gene is TRBV7-2, the J gene TRBJ1-3; TRBD1 is a possible D gene (5 bases). The CDR3 covers 15 residues. The germline gives CDR1 SGHTA, CDR2 FQGNSA. The germline V and J ends were trimmed by 4 bases and 0 bases, with 10 bases remaining between them. The CDR3 protein is CASSSGHRSGNTIYF. DNA for the CDR3: TGTGCCAGCAGCTCGGGGCACCGCTCTGGAAACACCATATATTTT.

The chain recombines TRBV5-4 with TRBJ2-5; no definite D call. The CDR3 is 14 amino acids. V gave up 0 bases and J gave up 4 bases, with 10 bases separating them. Per the germline V gene, CDR1 is SGHNT and CDR2 is YYREEE (reference sequence). In DNA form, the CDR3 reads TGTGCCAGCAGCTTGGGGGGTTATAGAGAGACCCAGTACTTC. Translation gives CASSLGGYRETQYF.

The rearrangement uses TRBV6-5 and TRBJ1-1, with D possibly matching TRBD1 (6 bases). V was clipped by 6 bases and J by 8 bases, with 10 bases between them. Germline CDR1 is MNHEY and CDR2 is SVGAGI. The CDR3 loop spans 11 amino acids. This CDR3 is CASSTGTEAFF. In DNA, the CDR3 is TGTGCCAGCAGCACCGGGACAGAAGCTTTCTTT.

The chain links TRBV11-3 to TRBJ2-5, with unresolved D. Deletions cut 3 bases from V and 7 bases from J, with 18 bases between. Germline V lookup: CDR1 SGHNT, CDR2 YENEEA. The length of the CDR3 is 15 residues. This chain's CDR3 is CASSLGGTPLGTQYF. The DNA for the CDR3 is TGTGCCAGCAGCTTGGGCGGCACCCCGCTGGGGACCCAGTACTTC.

J is TRBJ1-2 and V is TRBV10-3; TRBD1 matches 11 bases. The germline V gene encodes CDR1 ENHRY and CDR2 SYGVKD. The CDR3 runs 16 residues. J gave up 4 bases and V 5 bases, and 9 bases lay outside the gene matches. The CDR3 protein is CAISPGTGGSLYGYTF. The CDR3 nucleotides read TGTGCCATCAGTCCCGGGACAGGGGGTTCACTCTATGGCTACACCTTC.

In its sample, this clone was seen a few times. V gene TRBV7-2 combines with J gene TRBJ1-4, with 7 bases identical to TRBD1. CDR1 is SGHTA, CDR2 FQGNSA, per germline. The ends lost 5 bases at V and 4 bases at J; junction bases unmatched: 10. The CDR3 covers 16 residues. The CDR3 coding sequence is TGTGCCAGCAGCCCCGGTCGGTACAGGGGTAATGAAAAACTGTTTTTT. Protein product: CASSPGRYRGNEKLFF. Variable domain in full (rest from reference TRBV7-2 and TRBJ1-4): GAGVSQSPSNKVTEKGKDVELRCDPISGHTALYWYRQSLGQGLEFLIYFQGNSAPDKSGLPSDRFSAERTGGSVSTLTIQRTQQEDSAVYLCASSPGRYRGNEKLFFGSGTQLSVL.

The chain recombines TRBV7-8 with TRBJ2-3; 13 bases fit TRBD2. Germline CDR1 is SGHVS and CDR2 is FQNEAQ. J was trimmed by 3 bases and V by 1 base; bases with no gene match: 4. This CDR3 has 17 residues. CDR3 nucleotides: TGTGCCAGCAGCTTAGGGTTACTAGCGGGGGGGACAGATACGCAGTATTTT. Protein product: CASSLGLLAGGTDTQYF.

The J gene is TRBJ2-4, the V gene TRBV19; D possibly corresponds to TRBD1 (6 bases). V was cut by 4 bases and J by 6 bases, with 16 bases left in between. This CDR3 spans 15 amino acids. CDR1 LNHDA and CDR2 SQIVND come from the germline V gene (reference sequence). CDR3 DNA sequence: TGTGCCAGTAGTAGTACTGGGGGCGGGCGAAACATTCAGTACTTC. It specifies CASSSTGGGRNIQYF.

This rearrangement joins TRBV6-5 to TRBJ1-1; maybe TRBD1 (5 bases). CDR1 is MNHEY, CDR2 SVGAGI, per germline. The CDR3 totals 12 residues. Trimming took 11 bases from V and 6 from J, leaving 16 bases between them. The CDR3 reads CAARRRGAEAFF. The CDR3 DNA reads as TGTGCCGCCCGGCGGAGGGGCGCTGAAGCTTTCTTT.